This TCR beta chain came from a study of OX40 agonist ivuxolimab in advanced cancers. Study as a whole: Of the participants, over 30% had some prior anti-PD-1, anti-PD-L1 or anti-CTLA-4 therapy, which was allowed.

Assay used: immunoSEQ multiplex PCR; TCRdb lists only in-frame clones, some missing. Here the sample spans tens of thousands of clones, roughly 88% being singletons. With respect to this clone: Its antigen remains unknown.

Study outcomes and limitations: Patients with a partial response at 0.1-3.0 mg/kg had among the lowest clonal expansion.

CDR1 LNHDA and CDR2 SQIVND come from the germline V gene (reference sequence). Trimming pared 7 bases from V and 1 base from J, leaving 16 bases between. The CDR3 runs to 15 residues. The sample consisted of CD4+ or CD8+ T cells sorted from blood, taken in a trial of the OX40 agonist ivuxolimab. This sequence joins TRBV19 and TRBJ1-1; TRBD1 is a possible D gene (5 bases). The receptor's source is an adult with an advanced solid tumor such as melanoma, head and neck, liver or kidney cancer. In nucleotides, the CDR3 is TGTGCCAGTAATAATTACCGGGACGGGAACACTGAAGCTTTCTTT. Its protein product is CASNNYRDGNTEAFF. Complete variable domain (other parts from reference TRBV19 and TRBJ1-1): DGGITQSPKYLFRKEGQNVTLSCEQNLNHDAMYWYRQDPGQGLRLIYYSQIVNDFQKGDIAEGYSVSREKKESFPLTVTSAQKNPTAFYLCASNNYRDGNTEAFFGQGTRLTVV.